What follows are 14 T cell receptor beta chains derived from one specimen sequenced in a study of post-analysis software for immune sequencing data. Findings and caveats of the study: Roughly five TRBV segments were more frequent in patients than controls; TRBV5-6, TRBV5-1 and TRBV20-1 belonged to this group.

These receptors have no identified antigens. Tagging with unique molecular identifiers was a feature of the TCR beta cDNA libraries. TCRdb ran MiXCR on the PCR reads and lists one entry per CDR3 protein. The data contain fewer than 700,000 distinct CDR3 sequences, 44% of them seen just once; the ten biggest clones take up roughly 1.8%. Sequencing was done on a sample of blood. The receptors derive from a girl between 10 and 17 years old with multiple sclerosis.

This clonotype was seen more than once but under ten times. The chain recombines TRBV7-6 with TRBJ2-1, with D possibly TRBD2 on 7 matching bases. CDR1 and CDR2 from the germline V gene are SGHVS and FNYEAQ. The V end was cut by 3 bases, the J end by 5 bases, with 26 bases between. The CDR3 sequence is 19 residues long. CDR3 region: CASSLPLQVGGRADNEQFF. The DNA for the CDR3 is TGTGCCAGCAGCTTGCCACTCCAAGTCGGGGGGCGGGCCGACAATGAGCAGTTCTTC.

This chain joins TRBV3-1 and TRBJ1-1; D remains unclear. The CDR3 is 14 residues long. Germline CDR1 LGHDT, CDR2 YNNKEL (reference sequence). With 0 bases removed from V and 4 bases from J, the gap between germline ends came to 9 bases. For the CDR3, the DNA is TGTGCCAGCAGCCAAGAACAGCCCCGCACTGAAGCTTTCTTT. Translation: CASSQEQPRTEAFF.

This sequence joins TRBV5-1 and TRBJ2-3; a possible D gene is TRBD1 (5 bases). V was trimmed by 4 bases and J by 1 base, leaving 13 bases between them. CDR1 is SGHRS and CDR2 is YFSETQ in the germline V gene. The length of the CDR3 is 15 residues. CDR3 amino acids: CASSETVAGTDTQYF. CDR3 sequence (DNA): TGCGCCAGCAGCGAGACAGTTGCCGGCACAGATACGCAGTATTTT.

The CDR3 is CAISERRDATNEKLFF. The CDR3 nucleotides are TGTGCCATCAGTGAGAGACGGGATGCAACTAATGAAAAACTGTTTTTT. The chain links TRBV10-3 to TRBJ1-4; D remains unclear. CDR1 is ENHRY and CDR2 is SYGVKD in the germline V gene. This CDR3 spans 16 amino acids. Deletions cut 2 bases from V and 0 bases from J, with 10 bases between.

CDR3 nucleotide sequence: TGTGCCACCAGCAGAGAGGTTCCGGGCCCTTTAGAGACCCAGTACTTC. Translated: CATSREVPGPLETQYF. The chain carries TRBV15 and TRBJ2-5; D call uncertain. Germline CDR1 reads LNHNV; CDR2 reads YYDKDF (reference sequence). Trimming stripped 0 bases from V and 4 bases from J, with 15 bases between. The CDR3 is made up of 16 amino acids.

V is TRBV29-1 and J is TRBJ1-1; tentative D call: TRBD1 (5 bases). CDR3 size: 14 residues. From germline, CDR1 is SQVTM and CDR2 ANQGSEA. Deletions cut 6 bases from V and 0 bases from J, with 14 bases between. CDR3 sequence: CSVADTPMNTEAFF. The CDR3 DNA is TGCAGCGTAGCGGACACCCCGATGAACACTGAAGCTTTCTTT.

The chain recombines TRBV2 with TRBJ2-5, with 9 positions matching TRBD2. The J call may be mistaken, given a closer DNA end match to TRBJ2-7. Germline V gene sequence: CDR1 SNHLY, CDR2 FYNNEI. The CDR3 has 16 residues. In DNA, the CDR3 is TGTGCCAGCAGTGTGTCCCTGGTAGCGGGAGAGGGCGAGCAGTACTTC. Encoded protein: CASSVSLVAGEGEQYF.

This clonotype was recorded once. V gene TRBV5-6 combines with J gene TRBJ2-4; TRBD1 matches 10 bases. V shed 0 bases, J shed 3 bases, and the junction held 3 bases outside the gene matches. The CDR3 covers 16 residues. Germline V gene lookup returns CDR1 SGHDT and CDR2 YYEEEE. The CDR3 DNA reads TGTGCCAGCAGCTTGGGGGACAGGGGAGGCAAAAACATTCAGTACTTC. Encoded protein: CASSLGDRGGKNIQYF.

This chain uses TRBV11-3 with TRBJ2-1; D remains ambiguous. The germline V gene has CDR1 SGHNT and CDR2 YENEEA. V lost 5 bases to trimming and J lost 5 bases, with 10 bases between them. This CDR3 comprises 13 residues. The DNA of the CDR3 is TGTGCCAGCAGCAATCGGAACAACAATGAGCAGTTCTTC. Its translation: CASSNRNNNEQFF.

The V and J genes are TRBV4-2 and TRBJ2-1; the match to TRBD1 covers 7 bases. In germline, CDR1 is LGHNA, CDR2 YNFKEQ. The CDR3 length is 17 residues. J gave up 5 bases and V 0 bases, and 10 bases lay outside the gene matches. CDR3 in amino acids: CASSQDPRGPRDNEQFF. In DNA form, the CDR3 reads TGTGCCAGCAGCCAAGATCCGAGGGGGCCCCGGGACAATGAGCAGTTCTTC.

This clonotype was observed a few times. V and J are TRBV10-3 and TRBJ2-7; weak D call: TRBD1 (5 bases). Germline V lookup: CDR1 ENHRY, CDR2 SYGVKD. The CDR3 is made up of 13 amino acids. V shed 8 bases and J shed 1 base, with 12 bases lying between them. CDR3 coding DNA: TGTGCCATCTTAGATGCAGGGTCCTACGAGCAGTACTTC. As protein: CAILDAGSYEQYF.

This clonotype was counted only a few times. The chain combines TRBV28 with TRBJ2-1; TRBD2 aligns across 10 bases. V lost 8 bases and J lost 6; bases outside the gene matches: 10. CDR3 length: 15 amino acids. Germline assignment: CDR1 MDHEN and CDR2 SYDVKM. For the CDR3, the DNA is TGTGCCAGCGGGCAGGTAGGACTAGCGGCCAATGAGCAGTTCTTC. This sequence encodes CASGQVGLAANEQFF.

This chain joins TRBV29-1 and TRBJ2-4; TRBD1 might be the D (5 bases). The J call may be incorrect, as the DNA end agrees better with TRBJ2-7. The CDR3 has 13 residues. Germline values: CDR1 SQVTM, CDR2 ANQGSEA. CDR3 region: CSASQASYCEQYF. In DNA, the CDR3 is TGCAGCGCGTCACAGGCAAGCTACTGCGAGCAGTACTTC.

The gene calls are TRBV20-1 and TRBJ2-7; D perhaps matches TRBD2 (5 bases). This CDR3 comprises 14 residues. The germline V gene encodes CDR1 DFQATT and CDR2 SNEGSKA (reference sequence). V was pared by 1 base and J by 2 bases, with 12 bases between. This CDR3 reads CSARVRGSTYEQYF. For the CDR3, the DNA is TGCAGTGCTAGAGTGCGCGGGTCCACCTACGAGCAGTACTTC.